This TCR beta chain was captured by sequencing in a study of cytomegalovirus exposure and HLA in healthy donors. The V end was cut by 10 bases, the J end by 5 bases, with 8 bases between. The CDR3 is made up of 11 amino acids. The germline V gene encodes CDR1 MNHEY and CDR2 SVGAGI. Primers: 60 Vbeta forward and 13 Jbeta reverse. Assay used: immunoSEQ multiplex PCR; TCRdb lists only in-frame clones, some missing. The sample has 100,000 or so clones; 75% are singletons. This clone was picked up one time. This receptor was identified in a man aged 45-60 years in good health and CMV-seronegative. The chain links TRBV6-5 to TRBJ2-2; D is undetermined. Material: PBMCs. CDR3 protein: CATQRTGELFF. In DNA form, the CDR3 reads TGTGCCACCCAGAGGACCGGGGAGCTGTTTTTT.